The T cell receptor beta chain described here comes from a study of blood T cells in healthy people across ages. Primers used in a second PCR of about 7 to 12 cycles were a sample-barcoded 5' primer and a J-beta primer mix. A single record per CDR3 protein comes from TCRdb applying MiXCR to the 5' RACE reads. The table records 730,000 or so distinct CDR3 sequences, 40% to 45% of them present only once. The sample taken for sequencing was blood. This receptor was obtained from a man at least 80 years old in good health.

CDR3 DNA: TGTGCCAGCAGCCGGGGGGGACAGTCCTACGAGCAGTACTTC. It yields the protein CASSRGGQSYEQYF. This chain connects TRBV4-2 to TRBJ2-7; D might be TRBD1 or TRBD2, each matching 7 bases. This CDR3 region has 14 residues. Trimming pared 4 bases from V and 1 base from J, leaving 11 bases between. Germline lookup yields CDR1 LGHNA and CDR2 YNFKEQ.